This T cell receptor beta chain originates from a study of T cells in Graves' hyperthyroidism and ophthalmopathy. Study observations and caveats: A 13 V-J model separated ophthalmopathy from stable hyperthyroidism.

Researchers took RNA transcripts and amplified the TCR beta CDR3 regions from them. HTBI primers were used for first-round RT-PCR of the TCR CDR3. From the multiplex PCR reads, TCRdb called clonotypes with MiXCR, one entry per CDR3 protein. The sample shows approximately 600,000 distinct CDR3 sequences, approximately 14% of them seen only once. Concerning this clonotype itself: Its antigen remains unknown.

CDR3 size: 17 residues. With V trimmed by 1 base and J by 3 bases, 7 bases remained unmatched. Per the germline V gene, CDR1 is SGHVS and CDR2 is FQNEAQ. The sequenced sample consisted of blood. This sequence joins TRBV7-8 and TRBJ2-5; 11 nucleotides line up with TRBD2. This clonotype originated in a woman between 35 and 50 years old with Graves' ophthalmopathy. The CDR3 protein is CASSLDFRLAGKETQYF. The CDR3 region has the DNA TGTGCCAGCAGCTTAGATTTTCGACTAGCGGGGAAAGAGACCCAGTACTTC.